Below, 4 T cell receptor beta chains from the same sample are listed, as sequenced in a study of human T cells and chemical hapten exposure. The sample's time point: patch test 1, 2 weeks after DPC sensitization. Treatment here: therapeutic diphenylcyclopropenone sensitization with weekly scalp DPC. TCRdb called the RACE reads again in MiXCR, with one record for every CDR3 protein. The sample includes approximately 73,000 distinct CDR3 sequences, 10% seen only once; the top ten take under 1.5%. The sequenced sample was whole blood, obtained in connection with sensitization to the hapten diphenylcyclopropenone (DPC). The receptors come from a woman aged 45-65 years with alopecia areata. Some clones in this sample may be carry-over from other donors' samples.

This clonotype has a handful of counts. The rearrangement uses TRBV2 and TRBJ2-2, with D unclear. The CDR3 sequence is 13 residues long. Trimming pared 6 bases from V and 5 bases from J, leaving 10 bases between. The germline CDR1 and CDR2 sequences are SNHLY and FYNNEI. The CDR3 reads CASSYARTGELFF. CDR3 nucleotide sequence: TGTGCCAGCAGCTACGCTCGGACCGGGGAGCTGTTTTTT.

This clonotype was seen a handful of times. This chain uses TRBV20-1 with TRBJ1-5; TRBD1 matches 7 bases. CDR1 is DFQATT, CDR2 SNEGSKA, per germline (reference sequence). The junction had 8 bases not matched to a gene; V was cut back by 6 bases and J by 6 bases. The CDR3 totals 13 residues. This chain's CDR3 is CSASTGTTQPQHF. CDR3 DNA sequence: TGCAGTGCATCGACAGGGACCACTCAGCCCCAGCATTTT.

The chain carries TRBV2 and TRBJ2-1; TRBD2 agrees at 12 bases. V shed 3 bases, J shed 8 bases, and the junction held 5 bases outside the gene matches. CDR1 and CDR2 (germline): SNHLY, FYNNEI. This CDR3 has 15 residues. The CDR3 DNA sequence: TGTGCCAGCAGTGAGACTAGCGGGAGATTCTATGAGCAGTTCTTC. It yields the protein CASSETSGRFYEQFF.

This clonotype appeared a few times. This chain uses TRBV6-6 with TRBJ2-4; possibly TRBD1 or TRBD2 for D (5 bases each). The CDR3 is 15 amino acids. Germline CDR1 is MNHNY and CDR2 is SVGAGI (reference sequence). Between the trimmed V and J ends, which lost 5 bases and 0 bases, there was a span of 11 bases. This CDR3 reads CASSTQGPAKNIQYF. CDR3 DNA: TGTGCCAGCAGTACTCAGGGACCAGCCAAAAACATTCAGTACTTC.